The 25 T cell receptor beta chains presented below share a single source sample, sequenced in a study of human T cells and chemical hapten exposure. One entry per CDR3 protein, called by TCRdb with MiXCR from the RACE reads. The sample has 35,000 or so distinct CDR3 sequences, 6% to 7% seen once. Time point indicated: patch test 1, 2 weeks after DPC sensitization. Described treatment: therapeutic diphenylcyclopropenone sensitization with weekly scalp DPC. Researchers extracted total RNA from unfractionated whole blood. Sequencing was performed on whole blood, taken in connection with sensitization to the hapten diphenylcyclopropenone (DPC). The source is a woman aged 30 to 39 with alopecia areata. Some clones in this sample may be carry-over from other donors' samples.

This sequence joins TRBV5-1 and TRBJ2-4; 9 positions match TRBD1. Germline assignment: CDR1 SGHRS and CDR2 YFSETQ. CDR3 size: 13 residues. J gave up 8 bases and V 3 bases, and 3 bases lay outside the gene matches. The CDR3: CASSWGDRDIQYF. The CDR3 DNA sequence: TGCGCCAGCAGCTGGGGGGACAGGGACATTCAGTACTTC.

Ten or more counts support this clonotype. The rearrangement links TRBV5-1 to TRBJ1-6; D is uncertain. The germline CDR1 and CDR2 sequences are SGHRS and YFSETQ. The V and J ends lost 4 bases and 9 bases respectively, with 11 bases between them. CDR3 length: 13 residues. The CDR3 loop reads CASSLTGSSPLHF. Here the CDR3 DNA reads TGCGCCAGCAGCCTCACCGGGAGTTCACCCCTCCACTTT.

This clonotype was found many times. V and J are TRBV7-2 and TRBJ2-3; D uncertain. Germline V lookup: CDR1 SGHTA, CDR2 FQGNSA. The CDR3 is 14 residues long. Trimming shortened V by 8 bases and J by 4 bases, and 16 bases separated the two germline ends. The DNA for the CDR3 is TGTGCCAGCGGCCTTGGGGTATTCGCAGATACGCAGTATTTT. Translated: CASGLGVFADTQYF.

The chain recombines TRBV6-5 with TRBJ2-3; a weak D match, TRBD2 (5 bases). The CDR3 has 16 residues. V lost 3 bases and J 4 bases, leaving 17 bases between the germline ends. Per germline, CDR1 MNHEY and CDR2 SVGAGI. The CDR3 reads CASSYSGRGGADTQYF. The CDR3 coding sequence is TGTGCCAGCAGTTATTCCGGTCGGGGTGGGGCAGATACGCAGTATTTT.

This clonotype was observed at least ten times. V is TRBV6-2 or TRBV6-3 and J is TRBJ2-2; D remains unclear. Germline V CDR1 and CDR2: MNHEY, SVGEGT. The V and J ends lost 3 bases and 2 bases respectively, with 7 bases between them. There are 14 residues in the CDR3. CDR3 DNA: TGTGCCAGCAGTTATCGGCTAAACACCGGGGAGCTGTTTTTT. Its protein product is CASSYRLNTGELFF.

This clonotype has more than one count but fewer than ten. In DNA form, the CDR3 reads TGTGCCAGCAGTCGGACGGGAGACGCTGGAAACACCATATATTTT. It yields the protein CASSRTGDAGNTIYF. The rearrangement joins TRBV12-3 or TRBV12-4 to TRBJ1-3; D not resolved. V lost 5 bases and J 2 bases, leaving 13 bases between the germline ends. The CDR3 is 15 residues long.

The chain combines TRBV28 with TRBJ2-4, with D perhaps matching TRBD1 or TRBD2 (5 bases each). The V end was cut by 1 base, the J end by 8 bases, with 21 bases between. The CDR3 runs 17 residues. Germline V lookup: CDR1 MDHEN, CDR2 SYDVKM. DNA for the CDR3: TGTGCCAGCAGTTTATTCGCAACCCGGGGCGGACGGGACATTCAGTACTTC. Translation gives CASSLFATRGGRDIQYF.

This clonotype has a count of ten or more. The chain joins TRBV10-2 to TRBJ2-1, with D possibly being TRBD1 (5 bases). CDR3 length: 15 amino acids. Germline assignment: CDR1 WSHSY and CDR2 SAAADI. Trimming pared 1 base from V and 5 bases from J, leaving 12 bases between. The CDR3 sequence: CASSEFQGGDNEQFF. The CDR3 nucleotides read TGCGCCAGCAGTGAGTTCCAGGGTGGAGACAATGAGCAGTTCTTC.

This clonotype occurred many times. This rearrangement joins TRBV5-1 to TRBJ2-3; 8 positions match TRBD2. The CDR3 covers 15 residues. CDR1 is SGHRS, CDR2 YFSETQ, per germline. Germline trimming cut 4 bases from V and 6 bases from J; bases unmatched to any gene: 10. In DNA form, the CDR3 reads TGCGCCAGCAGCAAAGGGCAGCGGGGGATCGATACGCAGTATTTT. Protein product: CASSKGQRGIDTQYF.

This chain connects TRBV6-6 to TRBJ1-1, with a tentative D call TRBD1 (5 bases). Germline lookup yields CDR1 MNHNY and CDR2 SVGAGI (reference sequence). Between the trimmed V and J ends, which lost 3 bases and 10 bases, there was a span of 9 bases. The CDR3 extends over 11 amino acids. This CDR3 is CASSYGGAAFF. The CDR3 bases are TGTGCCAGCAGTTATGGGGGAGCAGCTTTCTTT.

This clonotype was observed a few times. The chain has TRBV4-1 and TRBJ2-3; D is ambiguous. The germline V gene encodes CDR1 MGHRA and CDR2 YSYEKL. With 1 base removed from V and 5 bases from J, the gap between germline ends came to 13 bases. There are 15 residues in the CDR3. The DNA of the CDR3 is TGCGCCAGCAGCCAAGTGCGCGGCGGTGAAGATACGCAGTATTTT. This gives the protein CASSQVRGGEDTQYF.

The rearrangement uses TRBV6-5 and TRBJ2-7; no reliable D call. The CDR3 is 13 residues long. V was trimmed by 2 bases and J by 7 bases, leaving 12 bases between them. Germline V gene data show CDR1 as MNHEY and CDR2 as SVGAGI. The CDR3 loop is CASSYPPAKEQYF. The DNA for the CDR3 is TGTGCCAGCAGTTACCCTCCAGCTAAGGAGCAGTACTTC.

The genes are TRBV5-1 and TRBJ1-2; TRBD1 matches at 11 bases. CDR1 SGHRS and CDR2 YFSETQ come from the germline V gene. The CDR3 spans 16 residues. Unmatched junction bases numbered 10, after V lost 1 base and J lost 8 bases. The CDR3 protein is CASSLLDRGRGYGYTF. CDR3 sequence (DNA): TGCGCCAGCAGCTTGTTGGACAGGGGGCGAGGTTACGGCTACACCTTC.

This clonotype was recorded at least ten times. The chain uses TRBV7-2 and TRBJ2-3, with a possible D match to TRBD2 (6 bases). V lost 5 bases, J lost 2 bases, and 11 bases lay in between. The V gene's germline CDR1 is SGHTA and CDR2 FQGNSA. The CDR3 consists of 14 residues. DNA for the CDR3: TGTGCCAGCAGCCCGGGACTGATCACAGATACGCAGTATTTT. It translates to CASSPGLITDTQYF.

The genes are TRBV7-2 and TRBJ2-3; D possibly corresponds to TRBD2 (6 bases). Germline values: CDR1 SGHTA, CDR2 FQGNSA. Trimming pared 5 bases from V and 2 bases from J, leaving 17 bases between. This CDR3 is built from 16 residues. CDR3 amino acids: CASSPWGSGFTDTQYF. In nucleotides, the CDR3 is TGTGCCAGCAGCCCCTGGGGTAGCGGTTTCACAGATACGCAGTATTTT. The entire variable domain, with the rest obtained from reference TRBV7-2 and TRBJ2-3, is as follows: GAGVSQSPSNKVTEKGKDVELRCDPISGHTALYWYRQSLGQGLEFLIYFQGNSAPDKSGLPSDRFSAERTGGSVSTLTIQRTQQEDSAVYLCASSPWGSGFTDTQYFGPGTRLTVL.

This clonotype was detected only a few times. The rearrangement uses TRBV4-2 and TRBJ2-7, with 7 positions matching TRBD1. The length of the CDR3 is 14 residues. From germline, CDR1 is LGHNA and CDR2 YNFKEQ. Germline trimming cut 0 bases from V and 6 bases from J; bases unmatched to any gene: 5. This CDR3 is CASSQDHRGGEQYF. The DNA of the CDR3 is TGTGCCAGCAGCCAAGATCACAGGGGCGGCGAGCAGTACTTC.

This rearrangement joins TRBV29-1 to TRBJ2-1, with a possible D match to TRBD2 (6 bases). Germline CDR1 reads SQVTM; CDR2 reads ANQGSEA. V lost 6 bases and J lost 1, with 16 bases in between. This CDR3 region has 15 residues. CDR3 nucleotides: TGCAGCGTAGGAGACGGGGGAGCGTCCTACAATGAGCAGTTCTTC. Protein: CSVGDGGASYNEQFF.

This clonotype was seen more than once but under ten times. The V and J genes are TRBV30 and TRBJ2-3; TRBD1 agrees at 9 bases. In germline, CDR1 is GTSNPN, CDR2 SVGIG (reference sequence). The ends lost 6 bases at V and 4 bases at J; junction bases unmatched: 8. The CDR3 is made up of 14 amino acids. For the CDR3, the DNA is TGTGCCTGTCTTGGACAGGGGCCCGCAGATACGCAGTATTTT. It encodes CACLGQGPADTQYF.

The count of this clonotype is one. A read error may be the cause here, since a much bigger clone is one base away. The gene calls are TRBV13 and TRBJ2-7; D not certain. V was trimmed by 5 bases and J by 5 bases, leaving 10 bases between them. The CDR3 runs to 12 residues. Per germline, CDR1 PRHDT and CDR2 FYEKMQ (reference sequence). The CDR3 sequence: CASSPGSDEQYF. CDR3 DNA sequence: TGTGCCAGCAGCCCCGGGTCGGACGAGCAGTACTTC.

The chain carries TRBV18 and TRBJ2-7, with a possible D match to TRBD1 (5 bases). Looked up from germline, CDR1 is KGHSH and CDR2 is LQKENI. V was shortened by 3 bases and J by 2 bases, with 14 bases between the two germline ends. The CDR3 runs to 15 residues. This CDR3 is CASSPRQGYPYEQYF. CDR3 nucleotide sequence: TGTGCCAGCTCACCGAGGCAGGGCTATCCCTACGAGCAGTACTTC.

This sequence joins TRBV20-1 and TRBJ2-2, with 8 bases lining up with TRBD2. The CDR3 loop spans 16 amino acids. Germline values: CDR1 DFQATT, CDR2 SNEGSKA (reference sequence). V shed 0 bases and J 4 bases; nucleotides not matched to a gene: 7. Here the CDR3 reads CSARDRSGGLTGELFF. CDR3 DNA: TGCAGTGCTAGAGACAGGAGCGGGGGCCTCACCGGGGAGCTGTTTTTT.

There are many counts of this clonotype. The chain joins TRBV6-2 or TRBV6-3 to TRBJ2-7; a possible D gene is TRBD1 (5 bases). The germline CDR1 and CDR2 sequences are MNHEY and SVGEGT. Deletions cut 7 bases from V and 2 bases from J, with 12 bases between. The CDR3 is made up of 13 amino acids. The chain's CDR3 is CASIQGLPYEQYF. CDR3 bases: TGTGCCAGCATCCAGGGTTTACCCTACGAGCAGTACTTC.

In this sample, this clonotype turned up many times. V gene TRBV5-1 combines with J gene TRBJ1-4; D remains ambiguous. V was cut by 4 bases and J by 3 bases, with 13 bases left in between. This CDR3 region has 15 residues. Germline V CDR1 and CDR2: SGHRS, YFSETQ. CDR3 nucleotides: TGCGCCAGCAGCCCAGATGAGGATGCTAATGAAAAACTGTTTTTT. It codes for CASSPDEDANEKLFF.

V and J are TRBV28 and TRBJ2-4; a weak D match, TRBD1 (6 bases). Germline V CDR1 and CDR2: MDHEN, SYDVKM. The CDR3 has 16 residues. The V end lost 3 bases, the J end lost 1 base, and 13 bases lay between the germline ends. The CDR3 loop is CASSFAGDWAKNIQYF. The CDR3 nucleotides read TGTGCCAGCAGTTTCGCAGGGGATTGGGCCAAAAACATTCAGTACTTC.

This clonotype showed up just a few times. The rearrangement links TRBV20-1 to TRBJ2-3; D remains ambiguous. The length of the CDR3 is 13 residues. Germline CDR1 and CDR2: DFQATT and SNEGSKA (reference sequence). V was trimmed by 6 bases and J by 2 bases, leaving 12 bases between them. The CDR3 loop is CSAGGPPTDTQYF. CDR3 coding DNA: TGCAGTGCGGGCGGACCCCCCACAGATACGCAGTATTTT.